The clone carrying this TCR beta chain was counted once. This entry belongs to a study of blood T cell repertoires in COVID-19. Study-wide background: COVID-19 samples collected from the United States, Italy and Spain covered acute and convalescent phases. Sources were T cells, B-cell-depleted T cells, or PBMCs; the material itself was cDNA or gDNA.

CDR1 and CDR2 from the germline V gene are SEHNR and FQNEAQ (reference sequence). This CDR3 is built from 15 residues. V shed 4 bases and J shed 0 bases, with 10 bases lying between them. Generated by immunoSEQ multiplex PCR, the TCRdb table keeps only in-frame clones and is missing some. The repertoire consists of 90,000 to 150,000 clones, with 85% to 90% occurring once and the leading ten covering around a quarter. What was sequenced was peripheral blood. The V call is TRBV7-9, the J call TRBJ2-1; D perhaps matches TRBD1 (6 bases). This sequence originates from a man between 65 and 85 years old with active or convalescent COVID-19. CDR3 region: CASSSRDTSYNEQFF. In nucleotides, the CDR3 is TGTGCCAGCAGCTCCAGGGACACCTCCTACAATGAGCAGTTCTTC.